The source of this T cell receptor beta chain is a study of radiation and T cells in renal cell carcinoma. CDR1 and CDR2 (germline): SGHNT, YENEEA. The CDR3 is 12 amino acids. The V end was cut by 3 bases, the J end by 7 bases, with 6 bases between. Findings and caveats of the study: Baseline intratumoral clonotype presence is unknown without pretreatment biopsies.

Specified time point: blood 4 weeks post-SBRT, at nephrectomy. The treatment was: 15 Gy SBRT to primary tumor, nephrectomy 4 weeks later. Turning to this clone: What it recognizes is unknown.

TCRdb keeps only in-frame clones here, not all; method: immunoSEQ multiplex PCR. The sample records around 170,000 clones, about nine tenths being singletons. The origin of this receptor is a woman between 50 and 59 years old with renal cell carcinoma. This chain uses TRBV11-3 with TRBJ2-2; D ambiguous. This specimen was blood, taken from a patient whose treatment included radiotherapy and nephrectomy. CDR3 residues: CASSFLNGELFF. The CDR3 coding sequence is TGTGCCAGCAGCTTCCTGAACGGGGAGCTGTTTTTT.